This T cell receptor beta chain was captured in a study of neurological immune-mediated disorders. Overall study results and limits: The absence of any CDR3 amino acid sequence shared by expanded clones across subjects suggests that repertoires were private in all groups. While HTLV-1-associated myelopathy showed the greatest TCR clonal expansion, multiple sclerosis showed the least, falling below healthy controls.

CDR3 length equals 14 residues. Germline loops: CDR1 SQVTM, CDR2 ANQGSEA. The V end lost 1 base, the J end lost 4 bases, and 11 bases lay between the germline ends. As for time point: longitudinal time-point 3. The table lists this clonotype with many counts. Its specificity is unknown. The authors produced cDNA by 5'RACE using 10-nucleotide random UMIs. Sequencing runs each generated in excess of 160 million TCR-beta sequences derived from 15-18 subjects. TCRdb analysed the 5' RACE reads with MiXCR anew, one entry per CDR3 protein. The sample holds around 100,000 distinct CDR3 sequences; 9.5% to 14% are singletons and the top ten take approximately 3.1%.

The chain is built from TRBV29-1 and TRBJ2-1, with TRBD1 as a possible D gene (5 bases). Sequenced sample: PBMCs. This TCR came from a female donor with HTLV-1-associated myelopathy (HAM/TSP). The CDR3 sequence: CSVEGQGKYNEQFF. The CDR3 DNA sequence: TGCAGCGTTGAAGGCCAGGGCAAGTACAATGAGCAGTTCTTC.